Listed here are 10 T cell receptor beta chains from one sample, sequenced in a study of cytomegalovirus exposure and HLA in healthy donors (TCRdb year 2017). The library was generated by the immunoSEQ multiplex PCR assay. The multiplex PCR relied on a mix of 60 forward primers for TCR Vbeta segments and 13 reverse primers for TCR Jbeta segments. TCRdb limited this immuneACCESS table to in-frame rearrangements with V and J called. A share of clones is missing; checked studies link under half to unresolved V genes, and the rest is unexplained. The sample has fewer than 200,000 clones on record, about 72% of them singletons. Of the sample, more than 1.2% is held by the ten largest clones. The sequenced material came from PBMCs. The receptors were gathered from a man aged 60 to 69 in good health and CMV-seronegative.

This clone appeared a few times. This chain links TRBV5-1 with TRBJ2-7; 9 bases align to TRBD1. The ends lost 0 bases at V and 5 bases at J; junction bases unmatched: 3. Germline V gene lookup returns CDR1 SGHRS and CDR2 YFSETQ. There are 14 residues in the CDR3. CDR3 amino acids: CASSLVGQGDEQYF. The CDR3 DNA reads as TGCGCCAGCAGCTTGGTGGGACAGGGCGACGAGCAGTACTTC.

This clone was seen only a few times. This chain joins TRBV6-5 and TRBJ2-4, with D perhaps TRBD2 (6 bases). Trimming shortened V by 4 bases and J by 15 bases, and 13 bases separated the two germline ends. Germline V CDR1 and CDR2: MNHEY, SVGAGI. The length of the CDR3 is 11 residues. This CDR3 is CASSSPAGTYF. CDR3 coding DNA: TGTGCCAGCAGTTCGCCGGCGGGGACGTACTTC.

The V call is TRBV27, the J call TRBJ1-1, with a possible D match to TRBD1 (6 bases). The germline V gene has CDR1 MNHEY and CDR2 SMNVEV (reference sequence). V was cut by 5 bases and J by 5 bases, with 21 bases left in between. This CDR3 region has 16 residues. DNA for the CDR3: TGTGCCAGCAGTCCCTACGCGTCAGGGGAAGGAACTGAAGCTTTCTTT. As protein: CASSPYASGEGTEAFF.

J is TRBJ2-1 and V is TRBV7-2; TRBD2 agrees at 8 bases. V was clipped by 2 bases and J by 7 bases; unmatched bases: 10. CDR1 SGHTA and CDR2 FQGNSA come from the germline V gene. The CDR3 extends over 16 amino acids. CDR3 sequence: CASSLRNGRAQNEQFF. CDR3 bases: TGTGCCAGCAGCTTACGGAACGGGAGGGCCCAGAATGAGCAGTTCTTC.

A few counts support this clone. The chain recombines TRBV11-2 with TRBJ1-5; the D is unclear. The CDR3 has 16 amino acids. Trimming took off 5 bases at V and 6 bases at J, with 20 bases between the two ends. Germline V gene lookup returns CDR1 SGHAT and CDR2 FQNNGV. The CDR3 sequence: CASSPLANDHGQPQHF. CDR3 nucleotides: TGTGCCAGCAGCCCCCTAGCAAACGACCACGGTCAGCCCCAGCATTTT.

The CDR3 DNA reads TGCGCCAGCAGCTTCGGACAGGGTGGGGAGACCCAGTACTTC. It encodes CASSFGQGGETQYF. This chain connects TRBV5-1 to TRBJ2-5, with 8 nucleotides matching TRBD1. CDR3 size: 14 residues. After removal of 2 bases from V and 5 bases from J, the junction contained 5 bases not matched to a gene. Germline V gene lookup returns CDR1 SGHRS and CDR2 YFSETQ.

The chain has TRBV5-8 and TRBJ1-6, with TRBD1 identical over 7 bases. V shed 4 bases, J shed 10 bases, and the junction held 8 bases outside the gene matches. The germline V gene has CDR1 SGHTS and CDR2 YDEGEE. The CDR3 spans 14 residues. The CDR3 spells CASSRGQADSPLHF. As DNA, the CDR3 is TGTGCCAGCAGCAGAGGACAGGCGGACTCACCCCTCCACTTT.

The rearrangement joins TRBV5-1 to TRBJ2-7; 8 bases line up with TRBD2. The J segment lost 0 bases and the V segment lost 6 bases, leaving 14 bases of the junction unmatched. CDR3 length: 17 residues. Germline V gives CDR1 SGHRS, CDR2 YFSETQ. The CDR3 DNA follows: TGCGCCAGCATGCAGTATTCGGGGGGGGTCTACTCCTACGAGCAGTACTTC. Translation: CASMQYSGGVYSYEQYF.

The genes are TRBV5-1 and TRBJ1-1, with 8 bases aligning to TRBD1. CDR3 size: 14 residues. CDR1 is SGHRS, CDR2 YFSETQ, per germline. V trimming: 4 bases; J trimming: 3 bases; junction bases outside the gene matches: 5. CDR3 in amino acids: CASSTDRVDTEAFF. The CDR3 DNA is TGCGCCAGCAGCACGGACAGGGTTGACACTGAAGCTTTCTTT.

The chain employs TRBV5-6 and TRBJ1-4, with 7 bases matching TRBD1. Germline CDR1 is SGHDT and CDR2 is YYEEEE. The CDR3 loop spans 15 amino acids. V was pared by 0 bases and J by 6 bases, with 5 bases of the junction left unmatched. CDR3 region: CASSLGQGSHEKLFF. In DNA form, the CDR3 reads TGTGCCAGCAGCTTGGGACAGGGATCCCATGAAAAACTGTTTTTT.